The clone carrying this TCR beta chain was seen once. Original methodology: The assay estimated nucleated cells by amplifying reference gene primers. Some clones are missing from TCRdb's copy, which holds only in-frame ones; the method was immunoSEQ multiplex PCR. That table furnishes V, J and clone size, whereas the DNA furnished D and trimming. The sample holds under 500,000 clones, more than 85% seen once. The data stem from a study of blood T cell repertoires in COVID-19. For the study at large: COVID-19 samples collected from the United States, Italy and Spain covered acute and convalescent phases. PBMCs, B-cell-depleted T cells, or T cells provided the cDNA or gDNA that made up the material.

The CDR3 covers 13 residues. V was cut by 1 base and J by 8 bases, with 8 bases left in between. Material for sequencing was peripheral blood. This clonotype was sampled from a woman aged 30 to 39 with acute or convalescent COVID-19. The J gene is TRBJ1-4, the V gene TRBV12-3 or TRBV12-4; no clear D gene. CDR3: CASSLGAREKLFF. The DNA of the CDR3 is TGTGCCAGCAGTTTAGGGGCAAGGGAAAAACTGTTTTTT.